The next 12 T cell receptor beta chains were all read from a single sample in a study of blood T cell repertoires in COVID-19. Repertoires were generated with immunoSEQ multiplex PCR, while TCRdb's copy carries only in-frame clones and drops some. The data contain some 200,000 clones, 80% of them singletons. The source material was peripheral blood. These TCRs come from a woman in her seventies with acute or convalescent COVID-19.

The chain joins TRBV19 to TRBJ2-5; D might be TRBD2 (6 bases). Germline-derived CDR1 and CDR2 are LNHDA and SQIVND (reference sequence). Trimming cost V 4 bases and J 4 bases, with 19 bases left between them. The CDR3 totals 16 residues. CDR3 DNA: TGTGCCAGTAGTAAGGGACTCGGGGCCATCCCAGAGACCCAGTACTTC. This translates into CASSKGLGAIPETQYF.

In its sample, this clone was seen a few times. The chain uses TRBV7-2 and TRBJ1-1; 8 positions agree with TRBD1. CDR1 and CDR2 from the germline V gene are SGHTA and FQGNSA. After removal of 5 bases from V and 7 bases from J, the junction contained 15 bases not matched to a gene. This CDR3 is 16 amino acids long. In nucleotides, the CDR3 is TGTGCCAGCAGCGGACAGGCAGGGGGCGCGGTACTTGAAGCTTTCTTT. It is translated as CASSGQAGGAVLEAFF.

The CDR3 region is CAWSGNEQYF. The CDR3 DNA follows: TGTGCCTGGAGTGGTAACGAGCAGTACTTC. The chain employs TRBV30 and TRBJ2-7; D remains ambiguous. The CDR3 contains 10 residues. Germline CDR1 GTSNPN, CDR2 SVGIG (reference sequence). V was clipped by 1 base and J by 5 bases, with 3 bases between them.

The genes are TRBV24-1 and TRBJ2-2; no firm D call. Trimming took 2 bases from V and 2 from J, leaving 8 bases between them. Germline V gene lookup returns CDR1 KGHDR and CDR2 SFDVKD. This CDR3 is built from 15 residues. CDR3 loop: CATSDSTHNTGELFF. Written as DNA, the CDR3 is TGTGCCACCAGTGATTCGACTCACAACACCGGGGAGCTGTTTTTT.

V usage is TRBV11-3 and J usage is TRBJ2-3; D ambiguous. V was trimmed by 4 bases and J by 6 bases, leaving 8 bases between them. The CDR3 is 12 residues long. The germline CDR1 and CDR2 sequences are SGHNT and YENEEA. The chain's CDR3 is CASSSIADTQYF. CDR3 bases: TGTGCCAGCAGCTCCATAGCCGATACGCAGTATTTT.

J is TRBJ1-1 and V is TRBV5-1, with D possibly TRBD1 on 6 matching bases. Trimming left V 3 bases short and J 6 bases short, with 18 bases between. The CDR3 has 15 residues. In germline, CDR1 is SGHRS, CDR2 YFSETQ. The CDR3 spells CASSSGTQVAAEAFF. As DNA, the CDR3 is TGCGCCAGCAGCTCCGGGACACAGGTCGCGGCTGAAGCTTTCTTT.

This sequence joins TRBV18 and TRBJ2-3, with 8 bases matching TRBD1. J was trimmed by 7 bases and V by 5 bases; bases with no gene match: 5. This CDR3 contains 13 residues. CDR1 KGHSH and CDR2 LQKENI come from the germline V gene. CDR3 sequence (DNA): TGTGCCAGCTCAGAGACAGGGGTGTATACGCAGTATTTT. Its protein product is CASSETGVYTQYF.

This clone appeared once. The chain has TRBV5-1 and TRBJ1-2; a weak D match, TRBD1 (6 bases). Trimming pared 0 bases from V and 6 bases from J, leaving 6 bases between. Looked up from germline, CDR1 is SGHRS and CDR2 is YFSETQ. This CDR3 has 12 amino acids. CDR3 nucleotides: TGCGCCAGCAGCTTGGGACAGGATGGCTACACCTTC. This encodes CASSLGQDGYTF.

This clone was counted once. The chain couples TRBV28 to TRBJ2-1; maybe TRBD1 (5 bases). The CDR3 consists of 13 residues. Germline V gene lookup returns CDR1 MDHEN and CDR2 SYDVKM. V lost 6 bases, J lost 3 bases, and 9 bases lay in between. The CDR3 region is CASSPGNYNEQFF. The CDR3 bases are TGTGCCAGCAGCCCAGGGAACTACAATGAGCAGTTCTTC.

The chain is built from TRBV5-1 and TRBJ1-3; tentatively, D is TRBD1 (5 bases). The CDR3 consists of 15 residues. The germline V gene has CDR1 SGHRS and CDR2 YFSETQ. V lost 4 bases to trimming and J lost 3 bases, with 14 bases between them. CDR3 amino acids: CASSPEPGGGNTIYF. The CDR3 nucleotides read TGCGCCAGCAGCCCCGAGCCGGGGGGTGGAAACACCATATATTTT.

The chain has TRBV2 and TRBJ2-5, with D maybe TRBD1 (6 bases). The length of the CDR3 is 14 residues. The germline V gene has CDR1 SNHLY and CDR2 FYNNEI. Trimming took off 6 bases at V and 2 bases at J, with 13 bases between the two ends. DNA of the CDR3: TGTGCCAGCAGACCTCGGACAGTGCAAGAGACCCAGTACTTC. It encodes CASRPRTVQETQYF.

V is TRBV3-1 (or the pseudogene TRBV3-2) and J is TRBJ1-4; D is possibly TRBD1 (6 bases). Germline CDR1 reads LGHDT; CDR2 reads YNNKEL (reference sequence). The CDR3 is 15 amino acids. V was clipped by 4 bases and J by 5 bases, with 14 bases between them. Here the CDR3 DNA reads TGTGCCAGCAGCCCAAACACAGGGCCCAATGAAAAACTGTTTTTT. Translating it yields CASSPNTGPNEKLFF.